The present T cell receptor beta chain was sequenced within a study of T cells in Graves' hyperthyroidism and ophthalmopathy. Broader study findings: In validation, the model predicted ophthalmopathy. These predictions came a median about 6.5 months before onset.

The CDR3 consists of 15 residues. Trimming removed 5 bases from V and 1 base from J; junction bases left unmatched: 5. CDR1 is MNHEY and CDR2 is SMNVEV in the germline V gene (reference sequence). Amplified regions were TCR beta CDR3 sequences from RNA transcripts. When the TCR CDR3 underwent first-round RT-PCR, the HTBI primer set was used. TCRdb redid the calling of the multiplex PCR reads with MiXCR, one entry per CDR3 protein. This table holds some 560,000 distinct CDR3 sequences, around a sixth found once. Worth noting for this clonotype: What it recognizes is unknown.

Patients showing uncontrolled infection, other autoimmune disease, pregnancy or lactation were ineligible. The source of this sequence is a woman under 40 with Graves' hyperthyroidism. Sequences were obtained from blood. This chain joins TRBV27 and TRBJ1-1, with 9 bases lining up with TRBD1. The CDR3: CASSGQGRGNTEAFF. DNA for the CDR3: TGTGCCAGCAGTGGACAGGGGCGAGGGAACACTGAAGCTTTCTTT.